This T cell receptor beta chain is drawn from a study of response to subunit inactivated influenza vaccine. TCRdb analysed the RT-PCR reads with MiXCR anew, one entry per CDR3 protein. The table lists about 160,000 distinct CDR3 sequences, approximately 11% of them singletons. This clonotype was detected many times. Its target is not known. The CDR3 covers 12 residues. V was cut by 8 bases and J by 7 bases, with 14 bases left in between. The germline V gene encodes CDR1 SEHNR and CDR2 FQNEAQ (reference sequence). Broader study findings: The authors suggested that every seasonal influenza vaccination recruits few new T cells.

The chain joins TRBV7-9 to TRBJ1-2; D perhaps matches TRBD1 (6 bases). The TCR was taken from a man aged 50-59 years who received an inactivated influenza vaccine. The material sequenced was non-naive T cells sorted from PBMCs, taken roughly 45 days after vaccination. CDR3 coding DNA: TGTGCCAGCGGACAGACTTCTCGTGGCTACACCTTC. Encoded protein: CASGQTSRGYTF. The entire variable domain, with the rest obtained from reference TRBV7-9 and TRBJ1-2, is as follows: DTGVSQNPRHKITKRGQNVTFRCDPISEHNRLYWYRQTLGQGPEFLTYFQNEAQLEKSRLLSDRFSAERPKGSFSTLEIQRTEQGDSAMYLCASGQTSRGYTFGSGTRLTVV.